Below, 8 T cell receptor beta chains from the same sample are listed, as sequenced in a study of patients and donors after allogeneic stem cell transplantation. In TCRdb, the RT-PCR reads were re-called with MiXCR into one record per CDR3 protein. This table has about 960,000 distinct CDR3 sequences, roughly 18% appearing once. The specimen sequenced was blood, either unsorted or a sorted T cell fraction (not recorded which). These receptors came from a human donor who was either an allogeneic HSCT recipient or a stem cell or donor lymphocyte infusion donor (not recorded which). It is not recorded whose cells these are; they may come from a transplant donor.

The chain has TRBV3-1 and TRBJ1-6, with TRBD1 as a possible D gene (6 bases). Germline V gene sequence: CDR1 LGHDT, CDR2 YNNKEL (reference sequence). V lost 6 bases and J lost 9, with 12 bases in between. This CDR3 is built from 13 residues. The CDR3: CASRGARGSPLHF. Here the CDR3 DNA reads TGTGCCAGCAGGGGAGCCAGGGGTTCACCCCTCCACTTT.

The chain is built from TRBV6-2 or TRBV6-3 and TRBJ2-1; D possibly corresponds to TRBD2 (5 bases). The CDR3 runs to 15 residues. Trimming cost V 1 base and J 9 bases, with 16 bases left between them. From germline, CDR1 is MNHEY and CDR2 SVGEGT. For the CDR3, the DNA is TGTGCCAGCAGTTACTTCCTAACCTCTAGCAGTGAGCAGTTCTTC. Translated, it gives CASSYFLTSSSEQFF.

This CDR3 is CSASPGLAGNTDTQYF. DNA for the CDR3: TGCAGTGCTTCTCCGGGACTAGCGGGAAACACAGATACGCAGTATTTT. This chain uses TRBV20-1 with TRBJ2-3; 13 positions match TRBD2. The germline CDR1 and CDR2 sequences are DFQATT and SNEGSKA (reference sequence). The V and J ends lost 5 bases and 2 bases, in that order; junction bases with no gene match: 7. This CDR3 comprises 16 residues.

V gene TRBV15 combines with J gene TRBJ2-1, with D possibly matching TRBD1 (6 bases). This CDR3 region has 16 residues. V was cut by 1 base and J by 6 bases, with 16 bases left in between. Germline assignment: CDR1 LNHNV and CDR2 YYDKDF (reference sequence). CDR3 coding DNA: TGTGCCACCAGCAGAGCTCAGGGGACGCTCGTCAATGAGCAGTTCTTC. Residues: CATSRAQGTLVNEQFF.

In this sample, this clonotype turned up a few times. The CDR3 is CASSVKRDSIFEKLFF. DNA of the CDR3: TGTGCCAGCAGCGTAAAAAGGGACAGCATCTTCGAAAAACTGTTTTTT. This chain links TRBV9 with TRBJ1-4, with 7 bases lining up with TRBD1. Trimming removed 1 base from V and 8 bases from J; junction bases left unmatched: 11. Germline lookup yields CDR1 SGDLS and CDR2 YYNGEE. CDR3 length: 16 amino acids.

This clonotype has ten or more counts. J is TRBJ1-2 and V is TRBV14; D gene uncertain. The V and J ends lost 0 bases and 4 bases respectively, with 9 bases between them. This CDR3 is built from 14 residues. Per the germline V gene, CDR1 is SGHDN and CDR2 is FVKESK. CDR3 bases: TGTGCCAGCAGCCAAGATCGAATAGCCTATGGCTACACCTTC. Protein sequence: CASSQDRIAYGYTF.

This clonotype showed up just a few times. CDR3 sequence (DNA): TGCAGTGCTCGGTCTAGCGGGGGGGAGACCCAGTACTTC. Translation: CSARSSGGETQYF. This chain joins TRBV20-1 and TRBJ2-5; 11 nucleotides line up with TRBD2. V lost 5 bases to trimming and J lost 5 bases; unmatched junction nucleotides: 4. The CDR3 sequence is 13 residues long. Germline V gene lookup returns CDR1 DFQATT and CDR2 SNEGSKA (reference sequence).

This clonotype was counted only a few times. The chain carries TRBV5-1 and TRBJ2-1; 11 bases are a match to TRBD2. Germline assignment: CDR1 SGHRS and CDR2 YFSETQ. The CDR3 spans 16 residues. Trimming took 1 base from V and 7 from J; bases not matched to a gene: 7. The CDR3 bases are TGCGCCAGCAGCTTGCTTAGCGGGGGGGCTCTAAATGAGCAGTTCTTC. This translates into CASSLLSGGALNEQFF.